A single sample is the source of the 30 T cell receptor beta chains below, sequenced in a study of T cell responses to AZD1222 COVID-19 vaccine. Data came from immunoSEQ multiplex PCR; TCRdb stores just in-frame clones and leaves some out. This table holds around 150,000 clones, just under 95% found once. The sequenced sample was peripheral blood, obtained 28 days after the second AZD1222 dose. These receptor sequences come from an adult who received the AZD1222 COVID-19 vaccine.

The CDR3 DNA reads TGTGCCAGTGGACTATCCGTCTACAATGAGCAGTTCTTC. This codes for CASGLSVYNEQFF. The chain recombines TRBV2 with TRBJ2-1, with D possibly TRBD2 on 6 matching bases. V lost 9 bases and J lost 3, with 12 bases in between. The germline V gene encodes CDR1 SNHLY and CDR2 FYNNEI. There are 13 residues in the CDR3.

CDR3 DNA: TGCGCCAGCAGCCCAGGGACACTAGGGAATCAGCCCCAGCATTTT. It encodes CASSPGTLGNQPQHF. This chain connects TRBV5-1 to TRBJ1-5, with a weak D call TRBD1 (6 bases). The CDR3 extends over 15 amino acids. V lost 4 bases, J lost 4 bases, and 15 bases lay in between. Per germline, CDR1 SGHRS and CDR2 YFSETQ.

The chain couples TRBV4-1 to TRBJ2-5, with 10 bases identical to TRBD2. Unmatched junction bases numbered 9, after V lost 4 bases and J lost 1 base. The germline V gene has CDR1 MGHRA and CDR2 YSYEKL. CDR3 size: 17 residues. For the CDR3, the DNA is TGCGCCAGCAGCCTGTACCCTAGCGGGGGAAGCCAAGAGACCCAGTACTTC. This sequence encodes CASSLYPSGGSQETQYF.

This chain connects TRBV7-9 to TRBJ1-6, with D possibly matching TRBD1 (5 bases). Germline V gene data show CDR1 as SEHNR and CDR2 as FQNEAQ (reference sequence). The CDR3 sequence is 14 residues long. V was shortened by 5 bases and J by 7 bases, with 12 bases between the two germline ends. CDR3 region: CASSPPGRNSPLHF. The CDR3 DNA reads TGTGCCAGCAGCCCACCGGGACGGAATTCACCCCTCCACTTT.

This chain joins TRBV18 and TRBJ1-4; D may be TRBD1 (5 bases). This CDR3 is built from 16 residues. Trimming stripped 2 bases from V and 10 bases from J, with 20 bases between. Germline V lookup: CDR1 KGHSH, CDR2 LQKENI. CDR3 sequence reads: CASSPIDQGHSGKLFF. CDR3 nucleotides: TGTGCCAGCTCACCAATCGATCAGGGCCATTCGGGAAAACTGTTTTTT.

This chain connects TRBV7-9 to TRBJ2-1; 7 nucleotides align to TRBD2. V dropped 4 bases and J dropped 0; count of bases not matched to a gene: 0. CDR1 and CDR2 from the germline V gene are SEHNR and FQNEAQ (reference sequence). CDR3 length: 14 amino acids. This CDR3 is CASSWTSSYNEQFF. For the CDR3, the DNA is TGTGCCAGCAGCTGGACTAGCTCCTACAATGAGCAGTTCTTC.

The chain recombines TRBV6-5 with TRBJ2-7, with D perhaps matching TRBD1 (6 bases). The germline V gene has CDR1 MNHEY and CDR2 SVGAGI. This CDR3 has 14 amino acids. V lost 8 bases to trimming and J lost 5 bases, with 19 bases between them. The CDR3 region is CASGREGGFHEQYF. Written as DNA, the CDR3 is TGTGCCAGCGGCAGGGAAGGGGGTTTCCACGAGCAGTACTTC.

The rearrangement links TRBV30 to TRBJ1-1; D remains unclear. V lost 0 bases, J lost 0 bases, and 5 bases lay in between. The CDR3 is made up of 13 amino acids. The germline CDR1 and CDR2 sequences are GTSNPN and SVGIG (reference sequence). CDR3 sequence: CAWSVSVNTEAFF. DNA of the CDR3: TGTGCCTGGAGTGTATCGGTGAACACTGAAGCTTTCTTT.

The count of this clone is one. The CDR3 protein is CASSDPGDFGYTF. In nucleotides, the CDR3 is TGTGCCAGCAGTGATCCAGGGGATTTTGGCTACACCTTC. The chain links TRBV25-1 to TRBJ1-2, with D tentatively TRBD1 (6 bases). Trimming pared 3 bases from V and 7 bases from J, leaving 12 bases between. CDR3 size: 13 residues. Germline CDR1 MGHDK, CDR2 SYGVNS.

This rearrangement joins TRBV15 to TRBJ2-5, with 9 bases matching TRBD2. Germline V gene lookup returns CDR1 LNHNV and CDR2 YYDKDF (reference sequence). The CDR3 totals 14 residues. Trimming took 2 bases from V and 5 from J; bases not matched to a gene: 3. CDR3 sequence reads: CATSRSGGLETQYF. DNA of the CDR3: TGTGCCACCAGCAGAAGCGGGGGGCTTGAGACCCAGTACTTC. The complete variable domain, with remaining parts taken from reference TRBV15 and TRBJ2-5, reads DAMVIQNPRYQVTQFGKPVTLSCSQTLNHNVMYWYQQKSSQAPKLLFHYYDKDFNNEADTPDNFQSRRPNTSFCFLDIRSPGLGDTAMYLCATSRSGGLETQYFGPGTRLLVL.

This chain's CDR3 is CASSPRQGAYF. CDR3 sequence (DNA): TGCGCCAGCAGCCCAAGACAGGGGGCGTACTTC. V usage is TRBV5-1 and J usage is TRBJ2-7; 10 bases map to TRBD1. CDR1 is SGHRS and CDR2 is YFSETQ in the germline V gene. V trimming: 4 bases; J trimming: 12 bases; junction bases outside the gene matches: 4. This CDR3 has 11 amino acids.

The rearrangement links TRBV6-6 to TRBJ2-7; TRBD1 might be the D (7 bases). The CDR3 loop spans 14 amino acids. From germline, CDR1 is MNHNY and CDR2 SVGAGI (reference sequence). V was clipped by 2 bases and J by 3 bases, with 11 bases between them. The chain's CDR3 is CASSYPQGGYEQYF. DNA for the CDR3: TGTGCCAGCAGTTACCCCCAGGGGGGCTACGAGCAGTACTTC.

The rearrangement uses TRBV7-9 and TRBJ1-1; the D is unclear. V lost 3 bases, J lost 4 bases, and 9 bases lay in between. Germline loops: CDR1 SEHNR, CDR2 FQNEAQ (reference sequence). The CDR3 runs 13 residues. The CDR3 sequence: CASSLERVTEAFF. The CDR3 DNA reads TGTGCCAGCAGCTTGGAGAGGGTCACTGAAGCTTTCTTT.

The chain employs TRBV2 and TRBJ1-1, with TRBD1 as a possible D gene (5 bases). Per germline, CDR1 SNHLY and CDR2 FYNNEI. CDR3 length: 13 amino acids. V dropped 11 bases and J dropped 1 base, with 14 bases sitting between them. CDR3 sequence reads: CASQSGRNTEAFF. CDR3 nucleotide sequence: TGTGCCTCTCAGTCAGGGAGGAACACTGAAGCTTTCTTT.

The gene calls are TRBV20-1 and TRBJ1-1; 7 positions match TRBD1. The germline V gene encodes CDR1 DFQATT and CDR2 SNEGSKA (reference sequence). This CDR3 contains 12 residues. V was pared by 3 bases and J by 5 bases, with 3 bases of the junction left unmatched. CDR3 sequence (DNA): TGCAGTGCTAGTAACAGGGGAACTGAAGCTTTCTTT. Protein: CSASNRGTEAFF.

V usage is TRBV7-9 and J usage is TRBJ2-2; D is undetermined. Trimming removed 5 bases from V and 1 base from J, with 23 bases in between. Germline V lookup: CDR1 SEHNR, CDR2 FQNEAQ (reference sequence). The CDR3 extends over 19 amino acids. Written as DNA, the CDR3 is TGTGCCAGCAGCCCCGTGCGTATGCGGATCCGCGGGAACACCGGGGAGCTGTTTTTT. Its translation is CASSPVRMRIRGNTGELFF.

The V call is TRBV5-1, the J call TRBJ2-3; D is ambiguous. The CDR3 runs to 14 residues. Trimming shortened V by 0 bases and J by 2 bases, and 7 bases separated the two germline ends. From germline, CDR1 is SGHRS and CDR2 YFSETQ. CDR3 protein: CASSLALNTDTQYF. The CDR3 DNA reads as TGCGCCAGCAGCTTGGCCCTCAACACAGATACGCAGTATTTT.

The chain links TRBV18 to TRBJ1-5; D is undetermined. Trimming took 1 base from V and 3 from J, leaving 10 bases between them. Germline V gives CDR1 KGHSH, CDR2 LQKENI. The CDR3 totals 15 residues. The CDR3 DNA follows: TGTGCCAGCTCACCACGCACGGCGCTCAATCAGCCCCAGCATTTT. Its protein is CASSPRTALNQPQHF. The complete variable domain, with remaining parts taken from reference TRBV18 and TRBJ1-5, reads NAGVMQNPRHLVRRRGQEARLRCSPMKGHSHVYWYRQLPEEGLKFMVYLQKENIIDESGMPKERFSAEFPKEGPSILRIQQVVRGDSAAYFCASSPRTALNQPQHFGDGTRLSIL.

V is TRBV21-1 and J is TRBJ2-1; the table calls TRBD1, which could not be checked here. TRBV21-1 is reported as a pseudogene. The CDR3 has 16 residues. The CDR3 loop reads CASSKVVRDSPNEQFF. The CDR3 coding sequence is TGTGCCAGCAGCAAGGTAGTAAGGGACAGCCCCAATGAGCAGTTCTTC.

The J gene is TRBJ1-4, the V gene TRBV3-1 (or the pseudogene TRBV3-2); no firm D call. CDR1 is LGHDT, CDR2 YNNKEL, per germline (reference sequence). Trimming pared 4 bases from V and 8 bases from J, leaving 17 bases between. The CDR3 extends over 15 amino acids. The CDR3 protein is CASSLDQGLGEKLFF. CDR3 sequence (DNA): TGTGCCAGCAGCCTAGATCAAGGGTTGGGCGAAAAACTGTTTTTT.

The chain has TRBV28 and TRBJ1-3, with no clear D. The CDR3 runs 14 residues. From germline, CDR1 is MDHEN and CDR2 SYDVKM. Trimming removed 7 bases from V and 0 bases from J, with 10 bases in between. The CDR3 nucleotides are TGTGCCAGCAACTCCAGGAGCTCTGGAAACACCATATATTTT. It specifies CASNSRSSGNTIYF.

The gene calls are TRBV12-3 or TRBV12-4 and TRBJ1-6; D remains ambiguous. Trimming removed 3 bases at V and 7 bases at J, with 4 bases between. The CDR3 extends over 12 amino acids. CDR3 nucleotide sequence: TGTGCCAGCAGTTTCCCGAATTCACCCCTCCACTTT. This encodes CASSFPNSPLHF.

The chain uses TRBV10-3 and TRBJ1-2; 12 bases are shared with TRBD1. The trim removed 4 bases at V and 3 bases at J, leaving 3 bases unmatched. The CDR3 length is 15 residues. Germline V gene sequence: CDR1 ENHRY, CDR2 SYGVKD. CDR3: CAISVGTGGDYGYTF. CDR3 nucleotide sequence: TGTGCCATCAGTGTAGGGACAGGGGGCGACTATGGCTACACCTTC.

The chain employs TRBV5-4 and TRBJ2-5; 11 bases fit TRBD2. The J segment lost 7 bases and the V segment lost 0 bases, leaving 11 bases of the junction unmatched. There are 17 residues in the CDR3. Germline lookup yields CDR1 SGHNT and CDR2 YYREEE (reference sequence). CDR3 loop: CASSLGPGTSGEGTQYF. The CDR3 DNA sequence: TGTGCCAGCAGCTTGGGTCCGGGGACTAGCGGAGAAGGGACCCAGTACTTC.

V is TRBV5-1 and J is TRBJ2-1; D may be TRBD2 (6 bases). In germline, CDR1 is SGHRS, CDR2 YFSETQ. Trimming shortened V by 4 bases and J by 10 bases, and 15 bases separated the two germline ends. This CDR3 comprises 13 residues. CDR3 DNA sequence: TGCGCCAGCAGCGTCTCACCGGGGAGGGAGCAGTTCTTC. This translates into CASSVSPGREQFF.

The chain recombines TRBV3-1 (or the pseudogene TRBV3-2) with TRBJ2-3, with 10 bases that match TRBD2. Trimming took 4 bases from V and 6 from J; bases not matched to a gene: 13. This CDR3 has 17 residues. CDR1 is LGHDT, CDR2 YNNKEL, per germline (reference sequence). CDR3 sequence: CASSLIAGGQGFDTQYF. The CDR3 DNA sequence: TGTGCCAGCAGCCTGATAGCGGGGGGCCAGGGTTTCGATACGCAGTATTTT.

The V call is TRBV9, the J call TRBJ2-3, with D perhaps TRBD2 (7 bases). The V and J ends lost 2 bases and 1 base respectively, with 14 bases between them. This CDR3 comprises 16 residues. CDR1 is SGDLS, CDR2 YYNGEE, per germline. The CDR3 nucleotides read TGTGCCAGCAGCGTGGGGCTAGGGGGGGGCACAGATACGCAGTATTTT. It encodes CASSVGLGGGTDTQYF.

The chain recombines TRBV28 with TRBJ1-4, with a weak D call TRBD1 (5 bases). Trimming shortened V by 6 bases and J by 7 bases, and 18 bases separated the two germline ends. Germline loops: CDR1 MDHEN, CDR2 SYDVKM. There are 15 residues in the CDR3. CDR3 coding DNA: TGTGCCAGCAGCCGTGGGGGGGGAGGTGGTGAAAAACTGTTTTTT. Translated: CASSRGGGGGEKLFF.

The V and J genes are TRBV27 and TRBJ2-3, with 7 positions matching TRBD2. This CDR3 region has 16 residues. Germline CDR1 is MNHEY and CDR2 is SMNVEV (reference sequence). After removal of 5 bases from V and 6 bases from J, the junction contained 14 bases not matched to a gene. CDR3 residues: CASSLRGGRWDDTQYF. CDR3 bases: TGTGCCAGCAGTCTTCGCGGGGGACGTTGGGACGATACGCAGTATTTT.

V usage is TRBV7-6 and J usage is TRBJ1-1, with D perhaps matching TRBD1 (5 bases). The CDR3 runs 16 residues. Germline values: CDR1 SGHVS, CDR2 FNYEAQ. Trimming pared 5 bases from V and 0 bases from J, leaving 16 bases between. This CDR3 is CASSPRGPSMNTEAFF. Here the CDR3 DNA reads TGTGCCAGCAGCCCTCGGGGACCGTCTATGAACACTGAAGCTTTCTTT. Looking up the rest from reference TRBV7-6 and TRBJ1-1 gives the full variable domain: GAGVSQSPRYKVTKRGQDVALRCDPISGHVSLYWYRQALGQGPEFLTYFNYEAQQDKSGLPNDRFSAERPEGSISTLTIQRTEQRDSAMYRCASSPRGPSMNTEAFFGQGTRLTVV.